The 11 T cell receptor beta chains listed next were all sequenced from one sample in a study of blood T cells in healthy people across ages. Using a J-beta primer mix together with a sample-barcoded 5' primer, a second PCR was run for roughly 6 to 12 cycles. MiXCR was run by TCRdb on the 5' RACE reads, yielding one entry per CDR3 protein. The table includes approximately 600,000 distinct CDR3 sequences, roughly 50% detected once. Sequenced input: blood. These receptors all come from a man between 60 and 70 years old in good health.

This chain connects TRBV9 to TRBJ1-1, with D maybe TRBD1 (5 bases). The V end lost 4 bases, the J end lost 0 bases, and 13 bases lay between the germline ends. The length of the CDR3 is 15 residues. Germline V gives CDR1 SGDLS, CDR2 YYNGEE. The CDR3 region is CASSPRGGVNTEAFF. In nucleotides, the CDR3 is TGTGCCAGCAGCCCTCGGGGCGGGGTGAACACTGAAGCTTTCTTT.

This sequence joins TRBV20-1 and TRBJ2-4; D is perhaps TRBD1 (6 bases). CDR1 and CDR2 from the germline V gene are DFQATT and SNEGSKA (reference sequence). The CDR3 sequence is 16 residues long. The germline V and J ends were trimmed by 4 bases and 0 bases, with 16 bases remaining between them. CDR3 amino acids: CSATLGQGRAKNIQYF. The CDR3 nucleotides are TGCAGTGCTACCCTAGGGCAGGGGCGAGCCAAAAACATTCAGTACTTC.

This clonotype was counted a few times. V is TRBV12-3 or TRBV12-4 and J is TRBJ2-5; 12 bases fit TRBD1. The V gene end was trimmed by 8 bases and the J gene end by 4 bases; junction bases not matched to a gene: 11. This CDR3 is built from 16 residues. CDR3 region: CASRSSGTGGRETQYF. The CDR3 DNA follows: TGTGCCAGCCGCAGCTCCGGGACAGGGGGCCGAGAGACCCAGTACTTC.

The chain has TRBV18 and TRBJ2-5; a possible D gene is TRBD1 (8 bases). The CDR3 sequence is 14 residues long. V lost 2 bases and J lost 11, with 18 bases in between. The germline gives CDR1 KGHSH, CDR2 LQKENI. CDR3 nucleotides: TGTGCCAGCTCACCATTACAGGGGGGGAATGAGCAGTACTTC. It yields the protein CASSPLQGGNEQYF.

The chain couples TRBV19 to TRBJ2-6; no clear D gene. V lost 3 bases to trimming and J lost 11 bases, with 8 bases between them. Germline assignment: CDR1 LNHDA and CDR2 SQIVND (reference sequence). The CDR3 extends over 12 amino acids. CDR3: CASSIPSDVLTF. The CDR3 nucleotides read TGTGCCAGTAGTATCCCTAGTGACGTCCTGACTTTC.

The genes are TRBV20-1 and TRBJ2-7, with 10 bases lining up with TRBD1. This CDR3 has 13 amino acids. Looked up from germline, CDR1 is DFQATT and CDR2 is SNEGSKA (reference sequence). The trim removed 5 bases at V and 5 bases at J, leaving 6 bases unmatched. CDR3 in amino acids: CSAQTGGGHEQYF. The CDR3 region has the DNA TGCAGTGCTCAGACAGGGGGCGGGCACGAGCAGTACTTC.

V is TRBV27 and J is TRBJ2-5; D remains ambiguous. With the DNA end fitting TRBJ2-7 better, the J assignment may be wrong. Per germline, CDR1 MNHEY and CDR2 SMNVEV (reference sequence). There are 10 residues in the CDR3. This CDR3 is CASLLGEQYF. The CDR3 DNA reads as TGTGCCAGCCTCTTAGGCGAGCAGTACTTC.

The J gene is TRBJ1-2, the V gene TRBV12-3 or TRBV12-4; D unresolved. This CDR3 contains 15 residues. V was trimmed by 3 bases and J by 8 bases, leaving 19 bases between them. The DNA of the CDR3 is TGTGCCAGCAGTTTCGGGGAGAACCTTCTATGGGGCTACACCTTC. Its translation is CASSFGENLLWGYTF.

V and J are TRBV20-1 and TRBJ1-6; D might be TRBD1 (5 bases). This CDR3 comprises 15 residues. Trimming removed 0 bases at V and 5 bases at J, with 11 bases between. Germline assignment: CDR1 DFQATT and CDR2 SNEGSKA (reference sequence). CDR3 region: CSARDLQANNSPLHF. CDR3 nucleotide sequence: TGCAGTGCTAGAGATTTACAGGCGAATAATTCACCCCTCCACTTT.

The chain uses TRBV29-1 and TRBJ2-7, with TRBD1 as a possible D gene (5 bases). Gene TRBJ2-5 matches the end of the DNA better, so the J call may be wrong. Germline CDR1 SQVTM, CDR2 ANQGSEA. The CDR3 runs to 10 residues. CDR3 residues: CSWGLETQYF. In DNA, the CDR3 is TGCAGCTGGGGCTTAGAGACCCAGTACTTC.

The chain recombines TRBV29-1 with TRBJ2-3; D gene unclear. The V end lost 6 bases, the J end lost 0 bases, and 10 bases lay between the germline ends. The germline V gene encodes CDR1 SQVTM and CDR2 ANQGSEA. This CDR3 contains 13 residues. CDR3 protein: CSVVSASTDTQYF. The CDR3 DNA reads TGCAGCGTGGTCTCGGCTAGCACAGATACGCAGTATTTT.